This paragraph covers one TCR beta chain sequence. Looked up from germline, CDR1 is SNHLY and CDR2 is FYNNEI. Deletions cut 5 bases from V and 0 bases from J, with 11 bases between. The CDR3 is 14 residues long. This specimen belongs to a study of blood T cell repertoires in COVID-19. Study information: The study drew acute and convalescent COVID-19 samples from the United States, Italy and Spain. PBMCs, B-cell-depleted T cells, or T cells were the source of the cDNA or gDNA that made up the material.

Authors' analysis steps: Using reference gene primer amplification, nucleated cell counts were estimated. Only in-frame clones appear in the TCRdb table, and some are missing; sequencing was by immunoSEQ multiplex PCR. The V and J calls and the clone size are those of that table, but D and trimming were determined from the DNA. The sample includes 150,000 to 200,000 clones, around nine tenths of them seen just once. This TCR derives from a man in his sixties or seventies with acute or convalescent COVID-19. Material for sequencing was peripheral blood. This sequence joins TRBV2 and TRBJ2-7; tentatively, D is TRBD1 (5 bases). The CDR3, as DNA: TGTGCCAGCAGTCCAGGACATGACTCCTACGAGCAGTACTTC. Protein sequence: CASSPGHDSYEQYF.